The clone carrying this TCR beta chain appeared once. Its matching antigen is unknown. The sample comes from a study of cytomegalovirus exposure and HLA in healthy donors. The overall study: The Caucasian-associated ancestry cluster contained 65% to 85% of the roughly 390 genotyped donors.

General study results and limits: Most sequenced TCRs were rare (though some public TCRs occurred in many donors).

The V end lost 4 bases, the J end lost 2 bases, and 13 bases lay between the germline ends. Germline values: CDR1 SGHNT, CDR2 YENEEA. The CDR3 spans 15 residues. Primers included in the PCR were 60 Vbeta and 13 Jbeta primers. Sequencing used immunoSEQ multiplex PCR; TCRdb keeps in-frame clones, though not all of them. The sample includes approximately 67,000 clones, approximately 71% of them seen just once. This receptor was identified in a woman in her 30s in good health and CMV-seronegative. The material sequenced was PBMCs. The V call is TRBV11-3, the J call TRBJ2-3; TRBD1 might be the D (6 bases). Here the CDR3 reads CASSCKGVTTDTQYF. Written as DNA, the CDR3 is TGTGCCAGCAGCTGTAAGGGGGTTACCACAGATACGCAGTATTTT.